Below, 27 T cell receptor beta chains from the same sample are listed, as sequenced in a study of blood T cell repertoires in COVID-19. TCRdb's table, derived via immunoSEQ multiplex PCR, lists solely in-frame clones and lacks some. The sample yields about 43,000 clones, roughly nine tenths seen once. The sequenced material came from peripheral blood. All receptors come from a human donor in a cohort sampled during active COVID-19.

The chain has TRBV27 and TRBJ2-5; D is perhaps TRBD1 (6 bases). Trimming removed 5 bases from V and 3 bases from J, with 10 bases in between. Germline CDR1 and CDR2: MNHEY and SMNVEV (reference sequence). The CDR3 runs to 13 residues. DNA of the CDR3: TGTGCCAGCAGTATGGGACACAAAGAGACCCAGTACTTC. Its protein is CASSMGHKETQYF.

The rearrangement links TRBV27 to TRBJ2-2; D unclear. Trimming removed 7 bases at V and 0 bases at J, with 6 bases between. Germline CDR1 MNHEY, CDR2 SMNVEV (reference sequence). The CDR3 totals 13 residues. This chain's CDR3 is CASNTANTGELFF. For the CDR3, the DNA is TGTGCCAGCAATACAGCGAACACCGGGGAGCTGTTTTTT.

This chain uses TRBV6-5 with TRBJ1-6, with 8 bases matching TRBD1. Germline values: CDR1 MNHEY, CDR2 SVGAGI. CDR3 length equals 14 residues. J lost 10 bases, V lost 1 base, and 3 bases had no gene match. The DNA of the CDR3 is TGTGCCAGCAGTTACTGGACAGGGAACTCACCCCTCCACTTT. This gives the protein CASSYWTGNSPLHF.

The chain employs TRBV11-3 and TRBJ2-5, with TRBD2 matching 13 bases. Germline values: CDR1 SGHNT, CDR2 YENEEA. This CDR3 comprises 17 residues. With 5 bases clipped from V and 3 bases from J, the junction kept 9 bases outside the gene matches. The CDR3 protein is CASSPGTSGEGEETQYF. The CDR3 nucleotides read TGTGCCAGCAGCCCCGGGACTAGCGGGGAAGGGGAAGAGACCCAGTACTTC.

The chain carries TRBV29-1 and TRBJ1-5; D is possibly TRBD1 (5 bases). V lost 6 bases, J lost 1 base, and 16 bases lay in between. This CDR3 region has 15 residues. CDR1 and CDR2 from the germline V gene are SQVTM and ANQGSEA. The CDR3 DNA is TGCAGCGTCAAAGACCAGGGTGGGAGCAATCAGCCCCAGCATTTT. It specifies CSVKDQGGSNQPQHF. The full variable domain, completed using reference TRBV29-1 and TRBJ1-5, is SAVISQKPSRDICQRGTSLTIQCQVDSQVTMMFWYRQQPGQSLTLIATANQGSEATYESGFVIDKFPISRPNLTFSTLTVSNMSPEDSSIYLCSVKDQGGSNQPQHFGDGTRLSIL.

The V gene is TRBV6-5, the J gene TRBJ2-1, with D maybe TRBD2 (5 bases). Germline CDR1 and CDR2: MNHEY and SVGAGI. Trimming pared 5 bases from V and 3 bases from J, leaving 11 bases between. This CDR3 comprises 14 residues. CDR3 protein: CASSTSRDYNEQFF. CDR3 nucleotides: TGTGCCAGCAGTACTAGTCGGGACTACAATGAGCAGTTCTTC.

V usage is TRBV9 and J usage is TRBJ2-2, with D unclear. V was pared by 2 bases and J by 5 bases, with 13 bases between. This CDR3 contains 15 residues. The V gene's germline CDR1 is SGDLS and CDR2 YYNGEE. CDR3 sequence (DNA): TGTGCCAGCAGCGTTAATGACTTGTGGACCGGGGAGCTGTTTTTT. The encoded protein is CASSVNDLWTGELFF.

The J gene is TRBJ1-5, the V gene TRBV2; TRBD1 might be the D (5 bases). CDR3 length: 15 amino acids. Germline-derived CDR1 and CDR2 are SNHLY and FYNNEI. The ends were cut back, 1 base at V and 6 bases at J, with 13 bases in the middle. CDR3 DNA sequence: TGTGCCAGCAGTGAAGTGGGCAGGCAGGGTCAGCCCCAGCATTTT. Translated: CASSEVGRQGQPQHF.

J is TRBJ2-7 and V is TRBV6-2 or TRBV6-3; D possibly corresponds to TRBD1 (6 bases). CDR3 length: 15 amino acids. The germline V gene has CDR1 MNHEY and CDR2 SVGEGT. The germline V and J ends were trimmed by 3 bases and 6 bases, with 18 bases remaining between them. CDR3 nucleotides: TGTGCCAGCAGTTATGTCCAGGGGTTCCTTGGCGAGCAGTACTTC. Translating gives CASSYVQGFLGEQYF.

The chain recombines TRBV19 with TRBJ2-5; no reliable D call. The germline V gene encodes CDR1 LNHDA and CDR2 SQIVND (reference sequence). The V end was cut by 3 bases, the J end by 5 bases, with 10 bases between. The CDR3 spans 13 residues. The CDR3 is CASSMQVWETQYF. The CDR3 DNA reads as TGTGCCAGTAGTATGCAGGTATGGGAGACCCAGTACTTC.

The gene calls are TRBV6-4 and TRBJ1-1; D is unresolved. This CDR3 has 10 amino acids. With 5 bases removed from V and 5 bases from J, the gap between germline ends came to 3 bases. The V gene's germline CDR1 is MRHNA and CDR2 SNTAGT. The CDR3 bases are TGTGCCAGCAGTCATACTGAAGCTTTCTTT. Translated: CASSHTEAFF.

The sample holds one count of this clone. Written as DNA, the CDR3 is TGCGCCAGCAGCCAACCCGGACAGGTGAGCTCCTACGAGCAGTACTTC. Translated: CASSQPGQVSSYEQYF. This chain uses TRBV4-1 with TRBJ2-7, with 7 bases matching TRBD1. J gave up 0 bases and V 2 bases, and 7 bases lay outside the gene matches. CDR3 length: 16 amino acids. Germline assignment: CDR1 MGHRA and CDR2 YSYEKL.

V and J are TRBV5-6 and TRBJ2-5; D possibly corresponds to TRBD1 (6 bases). CDR1 and CDR2 (germline): SGHDT, YYEEEE. V was shortened by 0 bases and J by 3 bases, with 9 bases between the two germline ends. CDR3 size: 14 residues. CDR3 loop: CASSLEAGEETQYF. CDR3 DNA: TGTGCCAGCAGCTTGGAGGCAGGGGAAGAGACCCAGTACTTC. Together with reference TRBV5-6 and TRBJ2-5, the CDR3 gives the full variable domain: DAGVTQSPTHLIKTRGQQVTLRCSPKSGHDTVSWYQQALGQGPQFIFQYYEEEERQRGNFPDRFSGHQFPNYSSELNVNALLLGDSALYLCASSLEAGEETQYFGPGTRLLVL.

The CDR3 spells CASSGHSQFSGANVLTF. The CDR3 DNA is TGTGCCAGCAGTGGCCACAGCCAATTCTCTGGGGCCAACGTCCTGACTTTC. The chain carries TRBV2 and TRBJ2-6; D is uncertain. Germline loops: CDR1 SNHLY, CDR2 FYNNEI. The V end was cut by 4 bases, the J end by 0 bases, with 13 bases between. The CDR3 is 17 amino acids. Looking up the rest from reference TRBV2 and TRBJ2-6 gives the full variable domain: EPEVTQTPSHQVTQMGQEVILRCVPISNHLYFYWYRQILGQKVEFLVSFYNNEISEKSEIFDDQFSVERPDGSNFTLKIRSTKLEDSAMYFCASSGHSQFSGANVLTFGAGSRLTVL.

The rearrangement uses TRBV7-9 and TRBJ2-2; 8 bases match TRBD1. J was trimmed by 2 bases and V by 5 bases; bases with no gene match: 13. The germline gives CDR1 SEHNR, CDR2 FQNEAQ (reference sequence). The CDR3 runs to 18 residues. The CDR3 region is CASSRTSGGDSNTGELFF. CDR3 nucleotides: TGTGCCAGCAGCCGGACGTCAGGGGGCGATTCAAACACCGGGGAGCTGTTTTTT.

This chain connects TRBV11-2 to TRBJ2-5; tentative D call: TRBD2 (5 bases). The germline CDR1 and CDR2 sequences are SGHAT and FQNNGV. V shed 3 bases and J shed 5 bases, with 10 bases lying between them. There are 13 residues in the CDR3. CDR3: CASSFAPGETQYF. In nucleotides, the CDR3 is TGTGCCAGCAGCTTCGCCCCGGGGGAGACCCAGTACTTC.

V gene TRBV7-9 combines with J gene TRBJ1-5; TRBD1 matches 11 bases. In germline, CDR1 is SEHNR, CDR2 FQNEAQ (reference sequence). Unmatched junction bases numbered 9, after V lost 6 bases and J lost 2 bases. The CDR3 has 17 residues. The CDR3: CASSYGGQGVGNQPQHF. CDR3 DNA sequence: TGTGCCAGCAGTTACGGGGGACAGGGGGTAGGCAATCAGCCCCAGCATTTT.

The CDR3 sequence is CASSLARTGINNEQFF. The CDR3 DNA follows: TGCGCCAGCAGCTTGGCTAGGACAGGGATAAACAATGAGCAGTTCTTC. The V gene is TRBV5-1, the J gene TRBJ2-1; TRBD1 agrees at 8 bases. V lost 0 bases to trimming and J lost 5 bases; unmatched junction nucleotides: 7. CDR3 length equals 16 residues. CDR1 and CDR2 from the germline V gene are SGHRS and YFSETQ. Complete variable domain (other parts from reference TRBV5-1 and TRBJ2-1): KAGVTQTPRYLIKTRGQQVTLSCSPISGHRSVSWYQQTPGQGLQFLFEYFSETQRNKGNFPGRFSGRQFSNSRSEMNVSTLELGDSALYLCASSLARTGINNEQFFGPGTRLTVL.

The count of this clone is one. This chain joins TRBV6-5 and TRBJ2-3; tentative D call: TRBD2 (6 bases). Germline assignment: CDR1 MNHEY and CDR2 SVGAGI. This CDR3 has 16 amino acids. Between the trimmed V and J ends, which lost 0 bases and 2 bases, there was a span of 12 bases. CDR3 amino acids: CASSYSGLTTTDTQYF. In DNA form, the CDR3 reads TGTGCCAGCAGTTACTCGGGACTGACGACCACAGATACGCAGTATTTT.

The rearrangement uses TRBV6-6 and TRBJ1-2; D may be TRBD1 (5 bases). Trimming removed 4 bases at V and 5 bases at J, with 8 bases between. Looked up from germline, CDR1 is MNHNY and CDR2 is SVGAGI (reference sequence). The CDR3 contains 12 residues. The CDR3 coding sequence is TGTGCCAGCAGTTCACAGGTTTATGGCTACACCTTC. Translation: CASSSQVYGYTF.

V gene TRBV7-6 combines with J gene TRBJ1-6; 11 bases line up with TRBD1. The CDR3 sequence is 15 residues long. Germline-derived CDR1 and CDR2 are SGHVS and FNYEAQ. V lost 5 bases and J lost 9; bases outside the gene matches: 6. The CDR3 here is CASSRGTGGGSPLHF. The CDR3 DNA sequence: TGTGCCAGCAGCCGAGGGACAGGGGGTGGTTCACCCCTCCACTTT.

The chain joins TRBV6-6 to TRBJ2-7, with 11 positions matching TRBD2. This CDR3 has 14 residues. With 6 bases clipped from V and 7 bases from J, the junction kept 8 bases outside the gene matches. Germline CDR1 reads MNHNY; CDR2 reads SVGAGI (reference sequence). The CDR3 bases are TGTGCCAGCAGCCCGACTAGCGGGGAAGGTGAGCAGTACTTC. Residues: CASSPTSGEGEQYF.

This sequence joins TRBV6-5 and TRBJ1-2, with TRBD1 identical over 9 bases. This CDR3 has 16 residues. V lost 4 bases and J lost 2; bases outside the gene matches: 8. From germline, CDR1 is MNHEY and CDR2 SVGAGI. CDR3 bases: TGTGCCAGCAGTTCTTACGGGACAGGGAAAAACTATGGCTACACCTTC. Translated, it gives CASSSYGTGKNYGYTF.

CDR3 bases: TGTGCCAGCAGCGCTGACAGGGCCAAACTTAATTCACCCCTCCACTTT. Translation: CASSADRAKLNSPLHF. This chain joins TRBV9 and TRBJ1-6, with 7 bases identical to TRBD1. This CDR3 contains 16 residues. The junction had 9 bases not matched to a gene; V was cut back by 3 bases and J by 6 bases. Germline V gives CDR1 SGDLS, CDR2 YYNGEE.

The chain uses TRBV25-1 and TRBJ1-1, with no clear D. Looked up from germline, CDR1 is MGHDK and CDR2 is SYGVNS. This CDR3 comprises 14 residues. Trimming took 4 bases from V and 1 from J, leaving 10 bases between them. CDR3 residues: CASSAPGKNTEAFF. In nucleotides, the CDR3 is TGTGCCAGCAGTGCCCCGGGTAAGAACACTGAAGCTTTCTTT. Full variable domain (missing parts from reference TRBV25-1 and TRBJ1-1): EADIYQTPRYLVIGTGKKITLECSQTMGHDKMYWYQQDPGMELHLIHYSYGVNSTEKGDLSSESTVSRIRTEHFPLTLESARPSHTSQYLCASSAPGKNTEAFFGQGTRLTVV.

This chain links TRBV30 with TRBJ2-5; 12 bases line up with TRBD2. The CDR3 consists of 14 residues. Germline lookup yields CDR1 GTSNPN and CDR2 SVGIG (reference sequence). With 3 bases clipped from V and 4 bases from J, the junction kept 3 bases outside the gene matches. CDR3 loop: CAWRLAGGGETQYF. As DNA, the CDR3 is TGTGCCTGGAGACTAGCGGGGGGCGGAGAGACCCAGTACTTC.

The rearrangement joins TRBV7-2 to TRBJ1-5, with 8 bases matching TRBD1. The CDR3 length is 14 residues. V lost 5 bases, J lost 1 base, and 1 base stayed unmatched. Germline V CDR1 and CDR2: SGHTA, FQGNSA. CDR3 sequence: CASSGDRSNQPQHF. Here the CDR3 DNA reads TGTGCCAGCAGCGGGGACAGGAGCAATCAGCCCCAGCATTTT.